Listed here are 14 T cell receptor beta chains from one sample, sequenced in a study of blood T cell repertoires in COVID-19. This table comes from immunoSEQ multiplex PCR, and its TCRdb copy is limited to in-frame clones, with some not included. The profile shows some 130,000 clones, approximately 86% of them singletons. The sequencing sample was made of PBMCs or T cells enriched from blood (not recorded which). These receptors were taken from a woman between 45 and 60 years old who had recovered from COVID-19.

The V call is TRBV19, the J call TRBJ1-5; 7 bases are shared with TRBD1. The V gene end was trimmed by 3 bases and the J gene end by 0 bases; junction bases not matched to a gene: 11. This CDR3 is built from 18 residues. CDR1 and CDR2 (germline): LNHDA, SQIVND (reference sequence). Here the CDR3 reads CASSIITGEENSNQPQHF. The DNA of the CDR3 is TGTGCCAGTAGTATCATAACAGGGGAGGAAAATAGCAATCAGCCCCAGCATTTT. The full variable domain, rest sourced from reference TRBV19 and TRBJ1-5, is DGGITQSPKYLFRKEGQNVTLSCEQNLNHDAMYWYRQDPGQGLRLIYYSQIVNDFQKGDIAEGYSVSREKKESFPLTVTSAQKNPTAFYLCASSIITGEENSNQPQHFGDGTRLSIL.

The J gene is TRBJ1-5, the V gene TRBV19; the D is unclear. Per the germline V gene, CDR1 is LNHDA and CDR2 is SQIVND (reference sequence). There are 12 residues in the CDR3. V was trimmed by 10 bases and J by 4 bases, leaving 11 bases between them. CDR3 sequence reads: CATSLRNQPQHF. In DNA form, the CDR3 reads TGTGCCACCTCCCTCAGGAATCAGCCCCAGCATTTT.

The count of this clone is one. This chain uses TRBV2 with TRBJ1-1; 7 nucleotides agree with TRBD1. Germline V gene data show CDR1 as SNHLY and CDR2 as FYNNEI. The junction had 15 bases not matched to a gene; V was cut back by 8 bases and J by 0 bases. The CDR3 is made up of 17 amino acids. CDR3 region: CASPPGGQGSMNTEAFF. The CDR3 nucleotides are TGTGCCAGCCCGCCAGGGGGGCAGGGGTCTATGAACACTGAAGCTTTCTTT.

The chain recombines TRBV7-2 with TRBJ1-2, with D possibly TRBD1 on 5 matching bases. With 4 bases removed from V and 4 bases from J, the gap between germline ends came to 16 bases. The CDR3 has 15 amino acids. The germline V gene encodes CDR1 SGHTA and CDR2 FQGNSA. For the CDR3, the DNA is TGTGCCAGCAGCTACTCCGCGGGACGCACCTATGGCTACACCTTC. Protein sequence: CASSYSAGRTYGYTF.

The rearrangement joins TRBV6-1 to TRBJ1-3; D is uncertain. V was shortened by 6 bases and J by 0 bases, with 9 bases between the two germline ends. CDR3 length: 14 residues. Germline V CDR1 and CDR2: MNHNS, SASEGT. The CDR3 DNA reads TGTGCCAGCAGCCCATCCAGCTCTGGAAACACCATATATTTT. Amino acids: CASSPSSSGNTIYF.

The chain recombines TRBV7-9 with TRBJ2-5, with 9 bases fitting TRBD1. V was pared by 5 bases and J by 5 bases, with 6 bases of the junction left unmatched. The germline V gene has CDR1 SEHNR and CDR2 FQNEAQ (reference sequence). The CDR3 runs to 14 residues. This chain's CDR3 is CASSKTGGRETQYF. CDR3 bases: TGTGCCAGCAGCAAAACAGGGGGCCGGGAGACCCAGTACTTC.

The chain couples TRBV5-1 to TRBJ2-1, with unresolved D. V was trimmed by 1 base and J by 4 bases, leaving 12 bases between them. Per the germline V gene, CDR1 is SGHRS and CDR2 is YFSETQ. The CDR3 extends over 15 amino acids. The CDR3 DNA is TGCGCCAGCAGCTTGAATCCAACAGCTTACAATGAGCAGTTCTTC. Protein: CASSLNPTAYNEQFF. The full variable domain, with the rest looked up from reference TRBV5-1 and TRBJ2-1, is KAGVTQTPRYLIKTRGQQVTLSCSPISGHRSVSWYQQTPGQGLQFLFEYFSETQRNKGNFPGRFSGRQFSNSRSEMNVSTLELGDSALYLCASSLNPTAYNEQFFGPGTRLTVL.

V gene TRBV30 combines with J gene TRBJ2-1, with D perhaps TRBD2 (5 bases). The CDR3 sequence is 16 residues long. V dropped 3 bases and J dropped 0 bases, with 15 bases sitting between them. Looked up from germline, CDR1 is GTSNPN and CDR2 is SVGIG (reference sequence). The CDR3 reads CAWRPPDSSSYNEQFF. The CDR3 nucleotides read TGTGCCTGGAGACCCCCGGACTCAAGCTCCTACAATGAGCAGTTCTTC.

A single count supports this clone. The chain has TRBV12-3 or TRBV12-4 and TRBJ2-5; D gene unclear. CDR3 length: 13 amino acids. Trimming removed 6 bases from V and 5 bases from J, with 13 bases in between. CDR3 in DNA: TGTGCCAGCAGAACCGCGGTGAGGGAGACCCAGTACTTC. Residues: CASRTAVRETQYF.

J is TRBJ2-2 and V is TRBV4-2; 10 bases agree with TRBD2. This CDR3 has 20 amino acids. Germline CDR1 and CDR2: LGHNA and YNFKEQ. After removal of 4 bases from V and 0 bases from J, the junction contained 14 bases not matched to a gene. In DNA, the CDR3 is TGTGCCAGCAGCCTCCTATTTGGGACTAGCGATTATGCGAACACCGGGGAGCTGTTTTTT. Its translation is CASSLLFGTSDYANTGELFF.

CDR3 bases: TGCGCCAGCAACTGGGGCACGTATAGCAATCAGCCCCAGCATTTT. This encodes CASNWGTYSNQPQHF. The chain links TRBV5-1 to TRBJ1-5; tentative D call: TRBD1 (5 bases). Looked up from germline, CDR1 is SGHRS and CDR2 is YFSETQ. This CDR3 spans 15 amino acids. The germline V and J ends were trimmed by 6 bases and 0 bases, with 13 bases remaining between them.

This rearrangement joins TRBV2 to TRBJ1-1; D unresolved. The CDR3 is 14 amino acids. Germline assignment: CDR1 SNHLY and CDR2 FYNNEI. V was pared by 2 bases and J by 6 bases, with 13 bases between. In nucleotides, the CDR3 is TGTGCCAGCAGTGAAATTGGGAGGTCGTCTGAAGCTTTCTTT. Amino acid sequence: CASSEIGRSSEAFF.

CDR3 sequence (DNA): TGTGCCAGCAGACCGCAGGGGGCGATCACCGGGGAGCTGTTTTTT. Translation gives CASRPQGAITGELFF. The chain combines TRBV2 with TRBJ2-2, with 8 nucleotides matching TRBD1. The CDR3 totals 15 residues. J lost 4 bases, V lost 6 bases, and 7 bases had no gene match. The germline gives CDR1 SNHLY, CDR2 FYNNEI. Combining the CDR3 with reference TRBV2 and TRBJ2-2 gives the whole variable domain EPEVTQTPSHQVTQMGQEVILRCVPISNHLYFYWYRQILGQKVEFLVSFYNNEISEKSEIFDDQFSVERPDGSNFTLKIRSTKLEDSAMYFCASRPQGAITGELFFGEGSRLTVL.

The chain has TRBV5-6 and TRBJ2-7, with D perhaps matching TRBD1 (5 bases). This CDR3 has 13 amino acids. V shed 0 bases and J shed 9 bases, with 13 bases lying between them. Germline-derived CDR1 and CDR2 are SGHDT and YYEEEE. CDR3 sequence: CASSLGRDRGQYF. The CDR3 DNA sequence: TGTGCCAGCAGCTTGGGCAGGGATAGAGGGCAGTACTTC.